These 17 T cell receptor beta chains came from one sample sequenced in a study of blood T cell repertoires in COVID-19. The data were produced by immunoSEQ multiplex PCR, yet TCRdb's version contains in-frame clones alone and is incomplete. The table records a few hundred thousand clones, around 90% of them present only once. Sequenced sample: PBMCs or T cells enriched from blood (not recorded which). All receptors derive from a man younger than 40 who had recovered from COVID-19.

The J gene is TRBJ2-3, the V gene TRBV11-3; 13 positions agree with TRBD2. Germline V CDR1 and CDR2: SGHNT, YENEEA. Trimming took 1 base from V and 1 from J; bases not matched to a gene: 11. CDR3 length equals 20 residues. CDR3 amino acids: CASSLGAGLAGAWGTDTQYF. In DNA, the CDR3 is TGTGCCAGCAGCTTAGGGGCTGGACTAGCGGGGGCATGGGGCACAGATACGCAGTATTTT.

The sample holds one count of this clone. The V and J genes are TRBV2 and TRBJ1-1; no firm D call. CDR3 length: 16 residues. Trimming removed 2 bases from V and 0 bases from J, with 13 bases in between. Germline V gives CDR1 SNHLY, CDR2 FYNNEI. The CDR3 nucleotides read TGTGCCAGCAGTGAATCGGCACATCAGGTGAACACTGAAGCTTTCTTT. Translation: CASSESAHQVNTEAFF.

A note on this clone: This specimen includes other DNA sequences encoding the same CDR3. This chain's CDR3 is CASSRLAGSTDTQYF. In DNA, the CDR3 is TGTGCCAGCAGTCGTCTAGCGGGGAGCACAGATACGCAGTATTTT. The V call is TRBV7-3, the J call TRBJ2-3; TRBD2 matches at 9 bases. The CDR3 is 15 amino acids. V dropped 6 bases and J dropped 0; count of bases not matched to a gene: 4. In germline, CDR1 is SGHTA, CDR2 FQGTGA.

CDR3 sequence: CASSQWRIQETQYF. The DNA for the CDR3 is TGTGCCAGCAGCCAGTGGAGGATCCAAGAGACCCAGTACTTC. The chain links TRBV14 to TRBJ2-5; TRBD2 might be the D (5 bases). Germline V gene sequence: CDR1 SGHDN, CDR2 FVKESK. The length of the CDR3 is 14 residues. The germline V and J ends were trimmed by 3 bases and 1 base, with 9 bases remaining between them.

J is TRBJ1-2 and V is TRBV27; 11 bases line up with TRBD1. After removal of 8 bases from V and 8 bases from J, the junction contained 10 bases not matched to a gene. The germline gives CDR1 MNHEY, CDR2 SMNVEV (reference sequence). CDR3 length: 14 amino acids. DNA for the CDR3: TGTGCCAGCCGGACAGGGGGCGCGGCTCGGGGCTACACCTTC. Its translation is CASRTGGAARGYTF.

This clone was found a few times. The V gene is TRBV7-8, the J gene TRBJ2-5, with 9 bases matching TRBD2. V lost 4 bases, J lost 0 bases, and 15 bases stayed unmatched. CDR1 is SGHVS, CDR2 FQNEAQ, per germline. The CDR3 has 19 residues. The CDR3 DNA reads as TGTGCCAGCAGCTCTAACCGCTACTTGAGCGGGGGGTACCAAGAGACCCAGTACTTC. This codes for CASSSNRYLSGGYQETQYF.

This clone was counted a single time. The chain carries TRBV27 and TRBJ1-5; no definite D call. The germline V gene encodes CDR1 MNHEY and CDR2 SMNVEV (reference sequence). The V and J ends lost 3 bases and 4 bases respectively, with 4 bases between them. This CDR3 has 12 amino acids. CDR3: CASSFQNQPQHF. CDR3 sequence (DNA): TGTGCCAGCAGTTTTCAGAATCAGCCCCAGCATTTT.

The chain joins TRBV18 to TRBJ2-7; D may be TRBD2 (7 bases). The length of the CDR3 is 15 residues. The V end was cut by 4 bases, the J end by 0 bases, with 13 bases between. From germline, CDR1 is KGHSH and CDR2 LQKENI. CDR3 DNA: TGTGCCAGCTCACTCGGGGGGCCCGCCTCCTACGAGCAGTACTTC. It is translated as CASSLGGPASYEQYF.

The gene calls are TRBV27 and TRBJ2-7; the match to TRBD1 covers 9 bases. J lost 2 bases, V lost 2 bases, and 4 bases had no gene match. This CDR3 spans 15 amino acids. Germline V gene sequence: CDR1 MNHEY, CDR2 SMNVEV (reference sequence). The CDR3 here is CASSLADRGAYEQYF. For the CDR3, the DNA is TGTGCCAGCAGTTTAGCGGACAGGGGCGCCTACGAGCAGTACTTC.

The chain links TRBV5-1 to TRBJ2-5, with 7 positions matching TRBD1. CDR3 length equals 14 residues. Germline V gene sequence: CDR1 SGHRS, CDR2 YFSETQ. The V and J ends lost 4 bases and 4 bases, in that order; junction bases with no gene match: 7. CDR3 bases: TGCGCCAGCAGCCCGACAGGGATGGGAGAGACCCAGTACTTC. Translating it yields CASSPTGMGETQYF.

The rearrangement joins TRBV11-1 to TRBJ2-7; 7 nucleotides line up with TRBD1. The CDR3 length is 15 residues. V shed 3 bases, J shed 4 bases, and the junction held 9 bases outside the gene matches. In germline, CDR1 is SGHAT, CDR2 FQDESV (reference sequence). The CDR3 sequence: CASSLGQGVRYEQYF. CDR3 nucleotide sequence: TGTGCCAGCAGCTTGGGGCAGGGGGTTCGGTACGAGCAGTACTTC.

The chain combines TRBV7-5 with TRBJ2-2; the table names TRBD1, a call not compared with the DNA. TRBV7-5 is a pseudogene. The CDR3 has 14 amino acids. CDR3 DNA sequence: TGTGCCAGAAGCAACGGACAGAGCACCGGGGAGCTGTTTTTT. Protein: CARSNGQSTGELFF.

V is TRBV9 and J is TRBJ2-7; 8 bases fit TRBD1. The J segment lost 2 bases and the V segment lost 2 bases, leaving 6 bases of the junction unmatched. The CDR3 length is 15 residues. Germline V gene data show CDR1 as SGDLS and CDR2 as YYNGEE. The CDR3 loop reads CASSVGTGRTYEQYF. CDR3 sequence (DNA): TGTGCCAGCAGCGTTGGGACAGGCAGAACCTACGAGCAGTACTTC.

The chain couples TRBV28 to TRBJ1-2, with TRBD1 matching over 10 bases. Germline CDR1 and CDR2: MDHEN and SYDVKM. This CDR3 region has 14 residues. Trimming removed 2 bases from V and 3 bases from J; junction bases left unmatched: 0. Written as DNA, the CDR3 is TGTGCCAGCAGTTTAGGGACAGGGGACTATGGCTACACCTTC. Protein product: CASSLGTGDYGYTF.

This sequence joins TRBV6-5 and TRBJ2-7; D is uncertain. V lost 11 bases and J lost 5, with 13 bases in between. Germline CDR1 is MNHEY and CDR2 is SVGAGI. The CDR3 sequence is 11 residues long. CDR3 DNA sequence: TGTGCCCGTTCAAGCTTCCACGAGCAGTACTTC. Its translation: CARSSFHEQYF.

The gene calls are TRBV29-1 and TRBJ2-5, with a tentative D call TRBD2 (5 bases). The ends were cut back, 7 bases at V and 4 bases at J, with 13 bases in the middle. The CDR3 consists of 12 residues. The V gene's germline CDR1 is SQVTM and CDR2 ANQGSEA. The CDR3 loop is CSASVGRETQYF. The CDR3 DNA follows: TGCAGCGCCTCAGTGGGGAGAGAGACCCAGTACTTC.

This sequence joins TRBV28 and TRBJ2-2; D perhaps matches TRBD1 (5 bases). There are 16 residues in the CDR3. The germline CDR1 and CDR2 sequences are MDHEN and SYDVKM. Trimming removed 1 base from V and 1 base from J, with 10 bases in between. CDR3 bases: TGTGCCAGCAGTTTATATGCAGGGTTGAACACCGGGGAGCTGTTTTTT. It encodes CASSLYAGLNTGELFF.